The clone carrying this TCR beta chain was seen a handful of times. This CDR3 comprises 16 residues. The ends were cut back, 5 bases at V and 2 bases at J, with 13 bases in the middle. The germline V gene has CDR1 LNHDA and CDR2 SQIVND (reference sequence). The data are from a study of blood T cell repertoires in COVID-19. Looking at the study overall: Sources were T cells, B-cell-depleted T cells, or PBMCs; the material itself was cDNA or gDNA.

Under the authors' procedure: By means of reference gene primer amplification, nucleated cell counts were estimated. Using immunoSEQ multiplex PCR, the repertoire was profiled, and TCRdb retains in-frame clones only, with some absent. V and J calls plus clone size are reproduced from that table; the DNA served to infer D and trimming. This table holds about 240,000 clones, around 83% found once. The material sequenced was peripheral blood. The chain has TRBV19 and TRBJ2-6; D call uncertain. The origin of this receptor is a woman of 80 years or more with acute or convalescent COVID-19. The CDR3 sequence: CASSPEVVAGANVLTF. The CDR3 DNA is TGTGCCAGTAGTCCCGAGGTAGTGGCTGGGGCCAACGTCCTGACTTTC.